This is a list of T cell receptor beta chains from one sample in a study of identical twins. One entry per CDR3 protein, called by TCRdb with MiXCR from the 5' RACE reads. In the table there are about 890,000 distinct CDR3 sequences, 9% to 15% of which are singletons. These same records also appear under a second study, on yellow fever vaccine responses in identical twins.

Sample: PBMCs. The receptors were sampled from a woman under 30 in good health. Each CDR3 is given with its conserved first and last residue. The D gene is left open where the match is weak. For some rows the clone size is stated as once, few or many, or as a class when expanded; others skip it.

j_gene: TRBJ2-2
abundance: .
d_gene: .
v_gene: TRBV5-1
CDR3nt: TGCGCCAGCAGCTTAATACAGGGAAACACCGGGGAGCTGTTTTTT
CDR3aa: CASSLIQGNTGELFF

j_gene: TRBJ2-5
abundance: many
d_gene: .
v_gene: TRBV24-1
CDR3nt: TGTGCCACCAGTGAGCCTGACAGTGGACAAGAGACCCAGTACTTC
CDR3aa: CATSEPDSGQETQYF

j_gene: TRBJ2-1
abundance: few
d_gene: .
v_gene: TRBV2
CDR3nt: TGTGCCAGCAGCCCCCTGCCCTTCAAGCAGTTCTTC
CDR3aa: CASSPLPFKQFF

j_gene: TRBJ2-3
abundance: .
d_gene: .
v_gene: TRBV4-1
CDR3nt: TGCGCCAGCAGCCCCGGACTCTCACCGACAGATACGCAGTATTTT
CDR3aa: CASSPGLSPTDTQYF

j_gene: TRBJ2-5
abundance: .
d_gene: .
v_gene: TRBV29-1
CDR3nt: TGCAGCGTTGAACTGGAGACCCAGTACTTC
CDR3aa: CSVELETQYF

j_gene: TRBJ2-5
abundance: few
d_gene: TRBD2
v_gene: TRBV7-3
CDR3nt: TGTGCCAGCAGCTTAACAGCGGGAGTAGGGGAGACCCAGTACTTC
CDR3aa: CASSLTAGVGETQYF

j_gene: TRBJ2-1
abundance: many
d_gene: .
v_gene: TRBV12-3/TRBV12-4
CDR3nt: TGTGCCAGCAGTCCACGGGGAAGGGACTACAATGAGCAGTTCTTC
CDR3aa: CASSPRGRDYNEQFF

j_gene: TRBJ2-2
abundance: .
d_gene: .
v_gene: TRBV27
CDR3nt: TGTGCCAGCAGGAACCTTGGGCAGCTCGGGGAGCTGTTTTTT
CDR3aa: CASRNLGQLGELFF

j_gene: TRBJ1-5
abundance: .
d_gene: .
v_gene: TRBV15
CDR3nt: TGTGCCACCAGCAGAGATCTGCGGGATTGGGGGGCGGAACAGCCCCAGCATTTT
CDR3aa: CATSRDLRDWGAEQPQHF

j_gene: TRBJ2-7
abundance: many
d_gene: .
v_gene: TRBV7-9
CDR3nt: TGTGCCAGCAGCTTACCCCACCAACCTGGCGAGCAGTACTTC
CDR3aa: CASSLPHQPGEQYF

j_gene: TRBJ2-1
abundance: .
d_gene: .
v_gene: TRBV12-3/TRBV12-4
CDR3nt: TGTGCCAGCAACTACCAAAGGGGCTACTCCTACAATGAGCAGTTCTTC
CDR3aa: CASNYQRGYSYNEQFF

j_gene: TRBJ2-3
abundance: .
d_gene: .
v_gene: TRBV28
CDR3nt: TGTGCCAGCAGGGCAGGGGGGGCTTGGACGCAGTATTTT
CDR3aa: CASRAGGAWTQYF

j_gene: TRBJ2-5
abundance: many
d_gene: .
v_gene: TRBV2
CDR3nt: TGTGCCAGCAGTGAAGGGTTAGCGGAAAAAGAGACCCAGTACTTC
CDR3aa: CASSEGLAEKETQYF

j_gene: TRBJ2-1
abundance: many
d_gene: TRBD1
v_gene: TRBV24-1
CDR3nt: TGTGCCACCAGGGCCTCGGGACAGGGTTCATCGATGCAGTTCTTC
CDR3aa: CATRASGQGSSMQFF

j_gene: TRBJ1-4
abundance: few
d_gene: .
v_gene: TRBV5-1
CDR3nt: TGCGCCAGCAGCCCATCGGGGAGAACCGGCGAAAAACTGTTTTTT
CDR3aa: CASSPSGRTGEKLFF

j_gene: TRBJ2-1
abundance: .
d_gene: TRBD1
v_gene: TRBV2
CDR3nt: TGTGCCAGCAGTGAAGCACCGGGACAGGGGATCGATGAGCAGTTCTTC
CDR3aa: CASSEAPGQGIDEQFF

j_gene: TRBJ2-7
abundance: many
d_gene: TRBD2
v_gene: TRBV5-1
CDR3nt: TGCGCCAGCAGCTTTTCTAGCGGGAGGGAGTACGAGCAGTACTTC
CDR3aa: CASSFSSGREYEQYF

j_gene: TRBJ2-7
abundance: few
d_gene: .
v_gene: TRBV27
CDR3nt: TGTGCCAGCAGTATCCGATATGGGACTTTCTACGAGCAGTACTTC
CDR3aa: CASSIRYGTFYEQYF

j_gene: TRBJ2-1
abundance: few
d_gene: TRBD1
v_gene: TRBV4-1
CDR3nt: TGCGCCAGCAGCCAACCAGCAAGGGACAGGGTCAATGAGCAGTTCTTC
CDR3aa: CASSQPARDRVNEQFF

j_gene: TRBJ2-1
abundance: few
d_gene: TRBD2
v_gene: TRBV15
CDR3nt: TGTGCCACCAGCAGAGACTTGGGCTGGGGCCCGGCGAGCGGGAGGGCCTCTAGGGGTGAGCAGTTCTTC
CDR3aa: CATSRDLGWGPASGRASRGEQFF

j_gene: TRBJ2-1
abundance: few
d_gene: TRBD2
v_gene: TRBV5-1
CDR3nt: TGCGCCACCTACCACGGACTAGCGGGAGATGAGCAGTTCTTC
CDR3aa: CATYHGLAGDEQFF

j_gene: TRBJ1-6
abundance: .
d_gene: .
v_gene: TRBV5-1
CDR3nt: TGCGCCAGCAGCTTATCCGACACGGTGAATTCACCCCTCCACTTT
CDR3aa: CASSLSDTVNSPLHF

j_gene: TRBJ2-5
abundance: once
d_gene: TRBD1
v_gene: TRBV12-5
CDR3nt: TGTGCTAGTGGTTCGGGACAGCCCGGAGAGACCCAGTACTTC
CDR3aa: CASGSGQPGETQYF

j_gene: TRBJ2-1
abundance: .
d_gene: TRBD2
v_gene: TRBV7-6
CDR3nt: TGTGCCAGCAGCTTAGTTGGGGCTCCGGGAGGGGAGCAGTTCTTC
CDR3aa: CASSLVGAPGGEQFF

j_gene: TRBJ2-5
abundance: few
d_gene: .
v_gene: TRBV4-1
CDR3nt: TGCGCCAGCAGTCGAGACAGGATCCAAGAGACCCAGTACTTC
CDR3aa: CASSRDRIQETQYF

j_gene: TRBJ1-6
abundance: .
d_gene: TRBD1
v_gene: TRBV20-1
CDR3nt: TGCAGTGCCCGTCCCGGGACAGGGGTTGGGAATTCACCCCTCCACTTT
CDR3aa: CSARPGTGVGNSPLHF

j_gene: TRBJ2-3
abundance: .
d_gene: .
v_gene: TRBV11-2
CDR3nt: TGTGCCAGCAGTCCATTAGGGGGGGACAGCTCCACAGATACGCAGTATTTT
CDR3aa: CASSPLGGDSSTDTQYF

j_gene: TRBJ1-1
abundance: many
d_gene: TRBD1
v_gene: TRBV5-1
CDR3nt: TGCGCCAGCAGCGCGTTAACAGGGGGGAACACTGAAGCTTTCTTT
CDR3aa: CASSALTGGNTEAFF

j_gene: TRBJ2-1
abundance: .
d_gene: TRBD2
v_gene: TRBV24-1
CDR3nt: TGTGCCACCAGTGGTTTACTAGCGGGGGGATCGGAGCAGTTCTTC
CDR3aa: CATSGLLAGGSEQFF

j_gene: TRBJ1-5
abundance: .
d_gene: .
v_gene: TRBV4-1
CDR3nt: TGCGCCAGCAGCCAAGATACAGGATTAAATCAGCCCCAGCATTTT
CDR3aa: CASSQDTGLNQPQHF

j_gene: TRBJ2-7
abundance: many
d_gene: .
v_gene: TRBV4-1
CDR3nt: TGCGCCAGCAGCCAAGACTTACGGTCCTACGAGCAGTACTTC
CDR3aa: CASSQDLRSYEQYF

j_gene: TRBJ2-1
abundance: many
d_gene: .
v_gene: TRBV5-1
CDR3nt: TGCGCCAGCAGCGTGGGACTCCATGAGCAGTTCTTC
CDR3aa: CASSVGLHEQFF

j_gene: TRBJ2-2
abundance: many
d_gene: .
v_gene: TRBV29-1
CDR3nt: TGCAGCGTTGAAGATCGGCAGGACGCGAACACCGGGGAGCTGTTTTTT
CDR3aa: CSVEDRQDANTGELFF

j_gene: TRBJ1-1
abundance: few
d_gene: .
v_gene: TRBV18
CDR3nt: TGTGCCAGCTCAACGGGACGGGCGAACACTGAAGCTTTCTTT
CDR3aa: CASSTGRANTEAFF

j_gene: TRBJ2-1
abundance: many
d_gene: .
v_gene: TRBV24-1
CDR3nt: TGTGCCACGAGAGGGACAAAGGATCAAGGGAATGAGCAGTTCTTC
CDR3aa: CATRGTKDQGNEQFF

j_gene: TRBJ2-1
abundance: many
d_gene: TRBD2
v_gene: TRBV5-1
CDR3nt: TGCGCCAGCAGAGAAGGACTAGCGGGAGTCAGCCGGACCTACAATGAGCAGTTCTTC
CDR3aa: CASREGLAGVSRTYNEQFF

j_gene: TRBJ2-3
abundance: few
d_gene: .
v_gene: TRBV3-1
CDR3nt: TGTGCCAGCAGCCACCCACAAGGTACAGATACGCAGTATTTT
CDR3aa: CASSHPQGTDTQYF